The 12 T cell receptor beta chains below come from one sample, sequenced in a study of neurological immune-mediated disorders. TCRdb passed the 5' RACE reads through MiXCR, listing each CDR3 protein once. The sample holds around 130,000 distinct CDR3 sequences, around 3% seen once. Material for sequencing was PBMCs. The receptors come from a young woman with multiple sclerosis.

This clonotype appeared many times. V gene TRBV5-1 combines with J gene TRBJ1-1; 9 bases agree with TRBD1. J gave up 5 bases and V 3 bases, and 5 bases lay outside the gene matches. Germline CDR1 SGHRS, CDR2 YFSETQ. The CDR3 is 14 amino acids. CDR3 DNA sequence: TGCGCCAGCAGCTGGAGACAGGGGGGTACTGAAGCTTTCTTT. Amino acid sequence: CASSWRQGGTEAFF.

This clonotype was counted at least ten times. This chain joins TRBV7-2 and TRBJ1-2, with D tentatively TRBD1 (5 bases). Germline CDR1 reads SGHTA; CDR2 reads FQGNSA. This CDR3 has 14 residues. V was shortened by 7 bases and J by 2 bases, with 14 bases between the two germline ends. The DNA for the CDR3 is TGTGCCAGCACACCCTCGAAGGGGAACTATGGCTACACCTTC. Encoded protein: CASTPSKGNYGYTF.

There are a few counts of this clonotype. The rearrangement uses TRBV7-9 and TRBJ2-1; 11 bases match TRBD1. The CDR3 runs to 14 residues. The ends lost 8 bases at V and 7 bases at J; junction bases unmatched: 7. Germline CDR1 is SEHNR and CDR2 is FQNEAQ (reference sequence). CDR3 region: CASRGQGVGNEQFF. The CDR3 nucleotides read TGTGCCAGCCGGGGACAGGGGGTCGGAAATGAGCAGTTCTTC.

This clonotype was seen ten or more times. Here the CDR3 reads CASSLGGRQYEQYF. Written as DNA, the CDR3 is TGTGCCAGCAGCCTTGGTGGCAGACAATACGAGCAGTACTTC. This chain links TRBV14 with TRBJ2-7; D is ambiguous. Germline V gene lookup returns CDR1 SGHDN and CDR2 FVKESK. Trimming cost V 4 bases and J 4 bases, with 14 bases left between them. This CDR3 region has 14 residues.

At least ten counts were recorded for this clonotype. V usage is TRBV2 and J usage is TRBJ2-3; TRBD1 agrees at 7 bases. Germline V gene sequence: CDR1 SNHLY, CDR2 FYNNEI. Trimming removed 11 bases from V and 5 bases from J; junction bases left unmatched: 13. The CDR3 has 14 amino acids. As DNA, the CDR3 is TGTGCCGGAAGAAGACAGGGTCGGGGAGATACGCAGTATTTT. Translated: CAGRRQGRGDTQYF.

This clonotype was seen ten or more times. The V call is TRBV4-3, the J call TRBJ2-3, with D unresolved. V lost 2 bases, J lost 4 bases, and 10 bases lay in between. The CDR3 length is 14 residues. In germline, CDR1 is LGHNA, CDR2 YSLEER. The CDR3 DNA is TGCGCCAGCAGCCAAAACACTGGGCCAGATACGCAGTATTTT. It yields the protein CASSQNTGPDTQYF.

This clonotype was counted many times. This chain uses TRBV12-3 or TRBV12-4 with TRBJ2-3; perhaps D is TRBD1 or TRBD2 (5 bases each). This CDR3 region has 13 residues. The germline V and J ends were trimmed by 5 bases and 2 bases, with 8 bases remaining between them. CDR3 amino acids: CASSPGTTDTQYF. Written as DNA, the CDR3 is TGTGCCAGCAGTCCAGGGACCACAGATACGCAGTATTTT.

This clonotype came up many times. The J gene is TRBJ2-6, the V gene TRBV20-1, with 12 bases lining up with TRBD2. Unmatched junction bases numbered 12, after V lost 6 bases and J lost 3 bases. The germline V gene has CDR1 DFQATT and CDR2 SNEGSKA (reference sequence). This CDR3 comprises 18 residues. In DNA form, the CDR3 reads TGCAGTGCCCTTAACCCTAGCGGGGGGGTTGATGGGGCCAACGTCCTGACTTTC. Encoded protein: CSALNPSGGVDGANVLTF.

This clonotype was detected many times. The genes are TRBV4-3 and TRBJ2-2; D might be TRBD1 (6 bases). This CDR3 has 15 residues. Germline CDR1 LGHNA, CDR2 YSLEER. V shed 1 base and J shed 5 bases, with 11 bases lying between them. The DNA of the CDR3 is TGCGCCAGCAGCCAAGGTACAGGGCCTACCGGGGAGCTGTTTTTT. Protein sequence: CASSQGTGPTGELFF.

This clonotype has more than one count but fewer than ten. CDR3 coding DNA: TGCAGTGCTCGTAACCAAGCGGGAAAGTATAATTCACCCCTCCACTTT. Residues: CSARNQAGKYNSPLHF. The V gene is TRBV20-1, the J gene TRBJ1-6; D gene ambiguous. This CDR3 is built from 16 residues. Trimming took off 5 bases at V and 4 bases at J, with 18 bases between the two ends. The V gene's germline CDR1 is DFQATT and CDR2 SNEGSKA (reference sequence).

This clonotype has a count of ten or more. The chain carries TRBV27 and TRBJ2-6; D perhaps matches TRBD1 (6 bases). The CDR3 covers 19 residues. Trimming took 5 bases from V and 0 from J, leaving 20 bases between them. Germline CDR1 MNHEY, CDR2 SMNVEV (reference sequence). The DNA of the CDR3 is TGTGCCAGCAGTCCCGGTTGGTACAGGGTGGACTCTGGGGCCAACGTCCTGACTTTC. Protein product: CASSPGWYRVDSGANVLTF.

At least ten counts were recorded for this clonotype. The CDR3 region is CATSRDLGAGVSNEQFF. As DNA, the CDR3 is TGTGCCACCAGCAGAGATCTCGGAGCGGGAGTTTCCAATGAGCAGTTCTTC. The rearrangement uses TRBV15 and TRBJ2-1; 8 nucleotides align to TRBD2. In germline, CDR1 is LNHNV, CDR2 YYDKDF (reference sequence). The CDR3 has 17 amino acids. V lost 0 bases to trimming and J lost 6 bases; unmatched junction nucleotides: 10.